Listed here are 13 T cell receptor beta chains from one sample, sequenced in a study of blood T cells in healthy people across ages. A J-beta primer mix and a sample-barcoded 5' primer were used in a second PCR of roughly 6 to 12 cycles. TCRdb redid the calling of the 5' RACE reads with MiXCR, one entry per CDR3 protein. The sample lists some 1.6 million distinct CDR3 sequences, roughly 32% occurring once. The specimen sequenced was blood. These TCRs come from a woman in her thirties in good health.

This clonotype was seen more than once but under ten times. The rearrangement joins TRBV7-6 to TRBJ2-2, with a weak D call TRBD1 (6 bases). V lost 4 bases and J 4 bases, leaving 19 bases between the germline ends. Per the germline V gene, CDR1 is SGHVS and CDR2 is FNYEAQ. The CDR3 spans 17 residues. The CDR3 DNA follows: TGTGCCAGCAGCTGGGGGTACAGGGCGTCTGGCACCGGGGAGCTGTTTTTT. It yields the protein CASSWGYRASGTGELFF. The whole variable domain, remainder taken from reference TRBV7-6 and TRBJ2-2, is GAGVSQSPRYKVTKRGQDVALRCDPISGHVSLYWYRQALGQGPEFLTYFNYEAQQDKSGLPNDRFSAERPEGSISTLTIQRTEQRDSAMYRCASSWGYRASGTGELFFGEGSRLTVL.

DNA for the CDR3: TGCAGTGCTAGAGGCCCGACAGGGGTCCGTTTAACTTTCTTT. Protein product: CSARGPTGVRLTFF. The chain links TRBV20-1 to TRBJ1-1, with 8 nucleotides matching TRBD1. The V gene end was trimmed by 1 base and the J gene end by 12 bases; junction bases not matched to a gene: 13. Per germline, CDR1 DFQATT and CDR2 SNEGSKA (reference sequence). This CDR3 has 14 residues.

The chain links TRBV28 to TRBJ1-4; weak D call: TRBD1 (5 bases). Germline CDR1 reads MDHEN; CDR2 reads SYDVKM. There are 16 residues in the CDR3. V lost 1 base to trimming and J lost 5 bases, with 14 bases between them. This CDR3 is CASSLSKGHGNEKLFF. The DNA for the CDR3 is TGTGCCAGCAGTTTATCGAAAGGACATGGAAATGAAAAACTGTTTTTT.

The chain links TRBV7-2 to TRBJ2-7; D possibly uses TRBD1 or TRBD2 (5 bases each). V was pared by 5 bases and J by 6 bases, with 14 bases between. Germline V CDR1 and CDR2: SGHTA, FQGNSA. The CDR3 extends over 13 amino acids. The CDR3 nucleotides are TGTGCCAGCAGCCCCTATCGGGGACGCGAGCAGTACTTC. Amino acid sequence: CASSPYRGREQYF.

The chain joins TRBV5-1 to TRBJ2-7, with 9 bases lining up with TRBD1. Germline lookup yields CDR1 SGHRS and CDR2 YFSETQ. There are 15 residues in the CDR3. Germline trimming cut 0 bases from V and 3 bases from J; bases unmatched to any gene: 4. CDR3 loop: CASSLEAGQGYEQYF. In nucleotides, the CDR3 is TGCGCCAGCAGCTTGGAGGCGGGACAGGGCTACGAGCAGTACTTC.

The chain is built from TRBV2 and TRBJ2-3; TRBD2 might be the D (6 bases). Between the trimmed V and J ends, which lost 0 bases and 6 bases, there was a span of 13 bases. Germline V gene sequence: CDR1 SNHLY, CDR2 FYNNEI. CDR3 length: 15 residues. The CDR3 DNA reads as TGTGCCAGCAGTGAAGCGCCAAGAGGGAGGGATACGCAGTATTTT. Translating it yields CASSEAPRGRDTQYF.

This clonotype was detected once. One end of the junction fails to match germline, which may point to a read error. The rearrangement joins TRBV24-1 to TRBJ2-7, with 9 positions matching TRBD1. CDR1 is KGHDR, CDR2 SFDVKD, per germline. The CDR3 contains 16 residues. The chain's CDR3 is CATGESGTGRSYEQYF. The CDR3 coding sequence is TGTGCCACCGGTGAATCCGGGACAGGGAGATCCTACGAGCAGTACTTC.

In this sample, this clonotype turned up a few times. This chain links TRBV10-2 with TRBJ2-7; D may be TRBD2 (7 bases). This CDR3 contains 13 residues. V lost 8 bases to trimming and J lost 2 bases, with 13 bases between them. Germline CDR1 reads WSHSY; CDR2 reads SAAADI. CDR3 protein: CASFTGGPYEQYF. The CDR3 bases are TGCGCCAGCTTTACGGGGGGCCCCTACGAGCAGTACTTC.

This clonotype has at least ten counts. In DNA, the CDR3 is TGTGCCAGCACCTACCAGGGATCCTACGAGCAGTACTTC. Encoded protein: CASTYQGSYEQYF. This sequence joins TRBV7-9 and TRBJ2-7; TRBD1 is a possible D gene (5 bases). CDR3 length: 13 amino acids. From germline, CDR1 is SEHNR and CDR2 FQNEAQ (reference sequence). The V end was cut by 7 bases, the J end by 1 base, with 11 bases between.

This clonotype was counted only a few times. The chain is built from TRBV29-1 and TRBJ2-3; D is perhaps TRBD1 (6 bases). CDR3 length: 14 amino acids. The V end was cut by 7 bases, the J end by 0 bases, with 14 bases between. Germline V gene data show CDR1 as SQVTM and CDR2 as ANQGSEA. CDR3 DNA sequence: TGCAGCGAATCACAGGGTCCTAGCACAGATACGCAGTATTTT. Its translation: CSESQGPSTDTQYF.

This clonotype was observed a handful of times. The V call is TRBV29-1, the J call TRBJ1-5, with D possibly being TRBD1 (5 bases). The germline V and J ends were trimmed by 4 bases and 7 bases, with 14 bases remaining between them. CDR3 size: 13 residues. CDR1 and CDR2 from the germline V gene are SQVTM and ANQGSEA. CDR3 amino acids: CSVVTGSGQPQHF. CDR3 in DNA: TGCAGCGTTGTAACAGGATCAGGACAGCCCCAGCATTTT.

This clonotype has more than one count but fewer than ten. The rearrangement links TRBV20-1 to TRBJ2-7; TRBD1 might be the D (6 bases). V lost 4 bases, J lost 2 bases, and 18 bases lay in between. In germline, CDR1 is DFQATT, CDR2 SNEGSKA (reference sequence). The CDR3 runs to 15 residues. Here the CDR3 DNA reads TGCAGTGCTAATGAGGTCGGCTGGACAGCCTACGAGCAGTACTTC. This translates into CSANEVGWTAYEQYF.

J is TRBJ1-2 and V is TRBV27; TRBD1 might be the D (5 bases). CDR1 and CDR2 (germline): MNHEY, SMNVEV (reference sequence). Trimming cost V 6 bases and J 5 bases, with 16 bases left between them. CDR3 length: 14 residues. CDR3 region: CASRSGSGNYGYTF. The CDR3 DNA reads as TGTGCCAGCAGGTCAGGGTCTGGGAATTATGGCTACACCTTC.